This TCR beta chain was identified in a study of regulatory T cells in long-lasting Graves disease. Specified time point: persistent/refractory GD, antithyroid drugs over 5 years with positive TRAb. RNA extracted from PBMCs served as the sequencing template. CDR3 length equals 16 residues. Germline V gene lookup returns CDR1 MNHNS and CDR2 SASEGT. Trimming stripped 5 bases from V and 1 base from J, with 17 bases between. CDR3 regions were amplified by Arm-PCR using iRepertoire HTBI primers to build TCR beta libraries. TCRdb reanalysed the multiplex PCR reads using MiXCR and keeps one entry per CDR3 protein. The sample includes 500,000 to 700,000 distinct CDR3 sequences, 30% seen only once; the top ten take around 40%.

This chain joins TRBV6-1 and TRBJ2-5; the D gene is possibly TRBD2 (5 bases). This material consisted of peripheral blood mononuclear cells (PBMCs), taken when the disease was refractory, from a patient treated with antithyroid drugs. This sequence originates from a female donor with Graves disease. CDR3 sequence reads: CASSPVVWAGQETQYF. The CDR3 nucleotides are TGTGCCAGCAGTCCGGTGGTTTGGGCGGGCCAAGAGACCCAGTACTTC.